This is a list of T cell receptor beta chains from one sample in a study of CD8 T cells in Susac syndrome. Using its own MiXCR run on the immunoSEQ multiplex PCR reads, TCRdb lists one record per CDR3 protein. In the table there are 250,000 to 300,000 distinct CDR3 sequences, about 88% of which are singletons. Input material: CD8+ T cells from PBMCs. Every receptor here comes from a human donor with multiple sclerosis. Both conserved end residues are trimmed from each CDR3. Fields, in order: J gene, V gene, CDR3 protein.

>TRBJ1-2|TRBV28
ASSSPPGGIDGYT
>TRBJ2-3|TRBV7-3
ASSATSGKDTQY
>TRBJ1-1|TRBV2
ASSEYRATGGTEAF
>TRBJ1-6|TRBV24-1
AKNSPLH
>TRBJ2-2|TRBV27
ASTLRSTGELF
>TRBJ2-4|TRBV7-6
ASSLYSAPDIQY
>TRBJ2-7|TRBV14
ASSQGSIEQY
>TRBJ1-1|TRBV4-1
ASSQDSGVAEAF
>TRBJ2-4|TRBV6-1
ASSEDPPKPKNIQY
>TRBJ2-5|TRBV29-1
SVVGGSTGTQY
>TRBJ2-2|TRBV7-3
ASSLSGRASGELF
>TRBJ2-7|TRBV4-1
ASSQGQTSSYEQY
>TRBJ2-7|TRBV20-1
SAREAGAATYEQY
>TRBJ2-1|TRBV7-9
ASSQSLYNEQF
>TRBJ2-1|TRBV7-9
ASSFPSKSVNTNEQF
>TRBJ2-3|TRBV6-5
ASSYIGGTDTQY
>TRBJ2-7|TRBV7-9
ASSFTTSGSYEQY
>TRBJ1-5|TRBV6-1
ASSEVGGAGFQPQH
>TRBJ2-7|TRBV7-9
ASSVRQGRSSYEQY
>TRBJ2-1|TRBV23-1
ASSRAGGPHEQF
>TRBJ2-1|TRBV5-1
ASSPEVSSYNEQF
>TRBJ1-1|TRBV27
ASSLGQNTEAF